The 29 T cell receptor beta chains in this list originate from one sample, sequenced in a study of OX40 agonist ivuxolimab in advanced cancers. Assay: immunoSEQ multiplex PCR; the TCRdb copy retains only in-frame clones and omits some. The sample holds about 20,000 clones; around 83% are singletons and the top ten take around 10%. The source material was CD4+ or CD8+ T cells sorted from blood, sampled in a trial of the OX40 agonist ivuxolimab. The receptor source for this set is an adult with an advanced solid tumor such as melanoma, head and neck, liver or kidney cancer.

This clone rates as medium-sized. The chain is built from TRBV9 and TRBJ1-4; unclear D gene. The germline V gene has CDR1 SGDLS and CDR2 YYNGEE. V was shortened by 4 bases and J by 4 bases, with 11 bases between the two germline ends. The CDR3 is 14 residues long. The CDR3: CASSPVDGNEKLFF. DNA for the CDR3: TGTGCCAGCAGCCCCGTGGACGGTAATGAAAAACTGTTTTTT.

The chain combines TRBV6-1 with TRBJ2-7; D might be TRBD1 or TRBD2, each matching 5 bases. Trimming took 3 bases from V and 4 from J, leaving 19 bases between them. The germline CDR1 and CDR2 sequences are MNHNS and SASEGT. The CDR3 runs 16 residues. CDR3 residues: CASSEMVWGSAYEQYF. In DNA form, the CDR3 reads TGTGCCAGCAGTGAGATGGTCTGGGGGAGCGCGTACGAGCAGTACTTC.

This clone is categorized as medium-sized (0.01 to 0.1%). J is TRBJ1-1 and V is TRBV4-3; TRBD1 aligns across 9 bases. CDR3 length: 16 amino acids. CDR1 LGHNA and CDR2 YSLEER come from the germline V gene. Trimming removed 6 bases from V and 6 bases from J; junction bases left unmatched: 14. CDR3 nucleotide sequence: TGCGCCAGCAGTTTTTCCCCAGCCGGACAGGGGTCTGAAGCTTTCTTT. Its translation is CASSFSPAGQGSEAFF.

The V and J genes are TRBV28 and TRBJ2-1; TRBD2 agrees at 14 bases. V shed 2 bases, J shed 3 bases, and the junction held 0 bases outside the gene matches. The CDR3 sequence is 16 residues long. Germline CDR1 reads MDHEN; CDR2 reads SYDVKM. This CDR3 reads CASSLGTSGGYNEQFF. CDR3 in DNA: TGTGCCAGCAGTTTAGGGACTAGCGGGGGCTACAATGAGCAGTTCTTC.

This chain links TRBV28 with TRBJ2-7; TRBD1 matches at 7 bases. Trimming cost V 2 bases and J 3 bases; bases outside gene matches: 4. Germline loops: CDR1 MDHEN, CDR2 SYDVKM. The CDR3 sequence is 14 residues long. The CDR3 nucleotides read TGTGCCAGCAGTTTAGTTAGGGACAGCTACGAGCAGTACTTC. This sequence encodes CASSLVRDSYEQYF.

This chain links TRBV7-9 with TRBJ2-3; D gene uncertain. Trimming removed 5 bases at V and 0 bases at J, with 9 bases between. This CDR3 spans 14 amino acids. Germline V gene sequence: CDR1 SEHNR, CDR2 FQNEAQ (reference sequence). The CDR3 region is CASSPAGSTDTQYF. DNA for the CDR3: TGTGCCAGCAGCCCGGCAGGCAGCACAGATACGCAGTATTTT. Complete variable domain (other parts from reference TRBV7-9 and TRBJ2-3): DTGVSQNPRHKITKRGQNVTFRCDPISEHNRLYWYRQTLGQGPEFLTYFQNEAQLEKSRLLSDRFSAERPKGSFSTLEIQRTEQGDSAMYLCASSPAGSTDTQYFGPGTRLTVL.

The chain couples TRBV28 to TRBJ1-2; D is possibly TRBD1 (5 bases). The ends were cut back, 7 bases at V and 0 bases at J, with 15 bases in the middle. CDR1 and CDR2 from the germline V gene are MDHEN and SYDVKM. The CDR3 contains 15 residues. In DNA form, the CDR3 reads TGTGCCAGCACGACCGGGAGGGGACCTAACTATGGCTACACCTTC. It specifies CASTTGRGPNYGYTF.

The chain employs TRBV7-9 and TRBJ2-2, with 7 bases lining up with TRBD1. V was clipped by 4 bases and J by 7 bases; unmatched bases: 18. CDR3 length: 18 residues. Per germline, CDR1 SEHNR and CDR2 FQNEAQ (reference sequence). The CDR3 is CASSSVWTGRLTSGELFF. The DNA for the CDR3 is TGTGCCAGCAGCTCAGTATGGACAGGCCGCTTAACGAGCGGGGAGCTGTTTTTT.

This chain joins TRBV29-1 and TRBJ2-3; TRBD2 matches at 12 bases. The trim removed 5 bases at V and 3 bases at J, leaving 3 bases unmatched. Germline assignment: CDR1 SQVTM and CDR2 ANQGSEA. The CDR3 contains 14 residues. The chain's CDR3 is CSVRLAGVTDTQYF. CDR3 nucleotide sequence: TGCAGCGTTAGACTAGCGGGGGTTACAGATACGCAGTATTTT.

The chain joins TRBV7-9 to TRBJ2-7, with TRBD2 identical over 12 bases. The J segment lost 0 bases and the V segment lost 7 bases, leaving 4 bases of the junction unmatched. CDR1 and CDR2 from the germline V gene are SEHNR and FQNEAQ (reference sequence). The CDR3 spans 15 residues. CDR3 in amino acids: CASILTSGSSYEQYF. DNA for the CDR3: TGTGCCAGCATCCTGACTAGCGGGAGCTCCTACGAGCAGTACTTC.

This chain links TRBV11-3 with TRBJ2-2; D is unresolved. This CDR3 is built from 15 residues. V lost 6 bases to trimming and J lost 4 bases, with 15 bases between them. Germline values: CDR1 SGHNT, CDR2 YENEEA. The CDR3 spells CASSPVERSTGELFF. CDR3 coding DNA: TGTGCCAGCAGTCCGGTAGAAAGAAGCACCGGGGAGCTGTTTTTT.

The CDR3 region is CASSSKRETYNEQFF. In nucleotides, the CDR3 is TGTGCCAGCAGTTCTAAGCGGGAGACATACAATGAGCAGTTCTTC. The chain has TRBV27 and TRBJ2-1; 8 nucleotides match TRBD2. CDR1 and CDR2 from the germline V gene are MNHEY and SMNVEV (reference sequence). V gave up 4 bases and J gave up 4 bases; unmatched junction bases: 6. This CDR3 has 15 amino acids.

The J gene is TRBJ1-6, the V gene TRBV28; 8 bases agree with TRBD1. The germline V gene has CDR1 MDHEN and CDR2 SYDVKM. This CDR3 region has 14 residues. With V trimmed by 6 bases and J by 8 bases, 6 bases remained unmatched. This CDR3 reads CASSHLGQDSPLHF. The CDR3 coding sequence is TGTGCCAGCAGCCACTTGGGACAGGATTCACCCCTCCACTTT.

The chain joins TRBV5-1 to TRBJ2-1; 8 positions match TRBD2. Looked up from germline, CDR1 is SGHRS and CDR2 is YFSETQ. Losses at the gene ends were 2 bases for V and 4 bases for J; bases not matched to a gene: 5. This CDR3 region has 15 residues. The CDR3 region has the DNA TGCGCCAGCAGCTTTAGCGGGAATCCATACAATGAGCAGTTCTTC. Translating it yields CASSFSGNPYNEQFF.

The genes are TRBV11-2 and TRBJ2-2; D not resolved. Germline CDR1 and CDR2: SGHAT and FQNNGV. V lost 2 bases to trimming and J lost 5 bases, with 12 bases between them. CDR3 length: 15 amino acids. CDR3 residues: CASSLSEWGTGELFF. In nucleotides, the CDR3 is TGTGCCAGCAGCTTATCGGAGTGGGGAACCGGGGAGCTGTTTTTT.

This clone was detected only a few times. The chain recombines TRBV5-8 with TRBJ2-7; weak D call: TRBD2 (6 bases). The CDR3 totals 14 residues. V was clipped by 0 bases and J by 0 bases, with 7 bases between them. Germline CDR1 and CDR2: SGHTS and YDEGEE. CDR3 sequence: CASSLGDSSYEQYF. In DNA, the CDR3 is TGTGCCAGCAGCTTGGGGGACTCCTCCTACGAGCAGTACTTC.

The chain employs TRBV5-4 and TRBJ1-1, with 8 bases aligning to TRBD1. The CDR3 length is 15 residues. Germline V gene lookup returns CDR1 SGHNT and CDR2 YYREEE (reference sequence). V shed 1 base, J shed 4 bases, and the junction held 6 bases outside the gene matches. The CDR3 DNA reads as TGTGCCAGCAGCTTGAGCGCAGGGGGCACCACTGAAGCTTTCTTT. Translation: CASSLSAGGTTEAFF.

The chain recombines TRBV5-1 with TRBJ2-1; D gene unclear. Per the germline V gene, CDR1 is SGHRS and CDR2 is YFSETQ. V gave up 4 bases and J gave up 7 bases, with 15 bases separating them. CDR3 size: 14 residues. In nucleotides, the CDR3 is TGCGCCAGCAGCCTGGCACTTTCGGCGAATGAGCAGTTCTTC. It codes for CASSLALSANEQFF. The entire variable domain, with the rest obtained from reference TRBV5-1 and TRBJ2-1, is as follows: KAGVTQTPRYLIKTRGQQVTLSCSPISGHRSVSWYQQTPGQGLQFLFEYFSETQRNKGNFPGRFSGRQFSNSRSEMNVSTLELGDSALYLCASSLALSANEQFFGPGTRLTVL.

V gene TRBV6-5 combines with J gene TRBJ1-5, with unresolved D. CDR1 is MNHEY, CDR2 SVGAGI, per germline. Trimming took off 6 bases at V and 1 base at J, with 13 bases between the two ends. The CDR3 runs to 15 residues. The CDR3 sequence is CASSPFRLSNQPQHF. The CDR3 DNA is TGTGCCAGCAGCCCGTTTAGATTAAGCAATCAGCCCCAGCATTTT.

The V and J genes are TRBV7-2 and TRBJ2-3; D is unclear. The germline V gene encodes CDR1 SGHTA and CDR2 FQGNSA. There are 13 residues in the CDR3. The V gene lost 1 base and the J gene lost 4 bases, with 6 bases spanning the gap. Here the CDR3 reads CASSLVVADTQYF. In nucleotides, the CDR3 is TGTGCCAGCAGCTTAGTAGTAGCAGATACGCAGTATTTT.

CDR3 loop: CASSGTSGYNEQFF. The CDR3 coding sequence is TGCGCCAGCAGTGGTACTAGCGGCTACAATGAGCAGTTCTTC. The chain joins TRBV10-2 to TRBJ2-1; TRBD2 agrees at 8 bases. The CDR3 contains 14 residues. The junction had 2 bases not matched to a gene; V was cut back by 4 bases and J by 3 bases. The germline V gene encodes CDR1 WSHSY and CDR2 SAAADI.

This clone has a handful of counts. This chain connects TRBV27 to TRBJ2-2; D may be TRBD2 (6 bases). V lost 5 bases to trimming and J lost 7 bases, with 14 bases between them. The CDR3 length is 14 residues. The germline CDR1 and CDR2 sequences are MNHEY and SMNVEV (reference sequence). CDR3 in amino acids: CASSPTTAGGELFF. Written as DNA, the CDR3 is TGTGCCAGCAGTCCTACAACAGCGGGCGGGGAGCTGTTTTTT.

This clone was seen once. The chain recombines TRBV6-5 with TRBJ2-7; 8 nucleotides line up with TRBD1. The CDR3 length is 14 residues. Germline V gives CDR1 MNHEY, CDR2 SVGAGI. After removal of 6 bases from V and 3 bases from J, the junction contained 7 bases not matched to a gene. CDR3: CASSPRTGRYEQYF. In DNA form, the CDR3 reads TGTGCCAGCAGCCCTCGGACAGGGCGCTACGAGCAGTACTTC.

This chain joins TRBV29-1 and TRBJ1-1; tentatively, D is TRBD1 (6 bases). The germline V gene encodes CDR1 SQVTM and CDR2 ANQGSEA. Trimming cost V 6 bases and J 3 bases, with 14 bases left between them. This CDR3 comprises 13 residues. The CDR3 nucleotides read TGCAGCGTGGCAGGGGAGGGGTACACTGAAGCTTTCTTT. This gives the protein CSVAGEGYTEAFF.

V and J are TRBV11-3 and TRBJ2-2, with D perhaps matching TRBD2 (5 bases). CDR3 length: 13 residues. Germline values: CDR1 SGHNT, CDR2 YENEEA. The ends were cut back, 5 bases at V and 3 bases at J, with 7 bases in the middle. The CDR3 sequence is CASSAGDTGELFF. The CDR3, as DNA: TGTGCCAGCAGCGCCGGGGACACCGGGGAGCTGTTTTTT.

The chain is built from TRBV7-9 and TRBJ1-3, with a possible D match to TRBD1 (5 bases). Germline CDR1 is SEHNR and CDR2 is FQNEAQ (reference sequence). There are 12 residues in the CDR3. Trimming removed 11 bases at V and 4 bases at J, with 12 bases between. The CDR3, as DNA: TGTGCCTCTACTTGGGGGGGAAACACCATATATTTT. It is translated as CASTWGGNTIYF.

The sample holds one count of this clone. CDR3 protein: CAISGAGGSVYGYTF. DNA of the CDR3: TGTGCCATCTCTGGGGCAGGGGGCAGTGTCTATGGCTACACCTTC. This chain uses TRBV7-9 with TRBJ1-2, with 8 bases identical to TRBD1. The germline gives CDR1 SEHNR, CDR2 FQNEAQ (reference sequence). CDR3 length: 15 residues. With 10 bases clipped from V and 4 bases from J, the junction kept 14 bases outside the gene matches. The whole variable domain, remainder taken from reference TRBV7-9 and TRBJ1-2, is DTGVSQNPRHKITKRGQNVTFRCDPISEHNRLYWYRQTLGQGPEFLTYFQNEAQLEKSRLLSDRFSAERPKGSFSTLEIQRTEQGDSAMYLCAISGAGGSVYGYTFGSGTRLTVV.

The genes are TRBV11-2 and TRBJ1-1; D perhaps matches TRBD1 (5 bases). The V gene lost 5 bases and the J gene lost 0 bases, with 16 bases spanning the gap. The CDR3 loop spans 16 amino acids. Germline assignment: CDR1 SGHAT and CDR2 FQNNGV. The CDR3 coding sequence is TGTGCCAGCAGCGGTGCTTCGGGACGGATGAACACTGAAGCTTTCTTT. Amino acids: CASSGASGRMNTEAFF.

This rearrangement joins TRBV2 to TRBJ2-1; 10 bases align to TRBD2. Germline V gene sequence: CDR1 SNHLY, CDR2 FYNNEI. This CDR3 has 15 residues. Germline trimming cut 6 bases from V and 7 bases from J; bases unmatched to any gene: 9. This CDR3 reads CASRFLAGVPNEQFF. As DNA, the CDR3 is TGTGCCAGCAGGTTCCTAGCGGGAGTGCCGAATGAGCAGTTCTTC. The full variable domain, rest sourced from reference TRBV2 and TRBJ2-1, is EPEVTQTPSHQVTQMGQEVILRCVPISNHLYFYWYRQILGQKVEFLVSFYNNEISEKSEIFDDQFSVERPDGSNFTLKIRSTKLEDSAMYFCASRFLAGVPNEQFFGPGTRLTVL.